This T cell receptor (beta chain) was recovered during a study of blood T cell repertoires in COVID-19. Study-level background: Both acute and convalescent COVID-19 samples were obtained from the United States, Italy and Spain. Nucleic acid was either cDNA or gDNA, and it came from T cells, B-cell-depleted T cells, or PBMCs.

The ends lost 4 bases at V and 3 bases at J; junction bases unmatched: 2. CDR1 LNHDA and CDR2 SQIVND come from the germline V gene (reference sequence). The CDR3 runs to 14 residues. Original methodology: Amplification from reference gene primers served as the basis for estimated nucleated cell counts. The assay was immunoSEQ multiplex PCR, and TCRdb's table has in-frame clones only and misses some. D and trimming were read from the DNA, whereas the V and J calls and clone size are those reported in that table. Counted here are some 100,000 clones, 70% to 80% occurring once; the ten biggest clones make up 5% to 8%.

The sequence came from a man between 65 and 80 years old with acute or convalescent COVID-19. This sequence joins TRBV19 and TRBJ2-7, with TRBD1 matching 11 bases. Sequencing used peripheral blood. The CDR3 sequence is CASSRTGGLYEQYF. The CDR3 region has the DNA TGTGCCAGTAGTAGGACAGGGGGCCTCTACGAGCAGTACTTC.